Below, one T cell receptor (beta chain) is given with its context. This specimen belongs to a study of blood T cell repertoires in COVID-19. The cohort comprised adults aged 18 to 89 years residing in approximately 25 US areas. Cohort 3 donors were reported recovered after two negative PCRs, clearance, or symptom resolution. As processed by the authors: By means of reference gene primer amplification, nucleated cell counts were estimated. Here immunoSEQ multiplex PCR was the method, and the copy in TCRdb shows in-frame clones only, minus some. V and J calls and clone size are copied from that table; D and trimming were computed from the DNA. Of fewer than 300,000 clones detected, approximately 92% appear once; the ten largest clones hold 0.95% to 1.3%. Trimming shortened V by 7 bases and J by 2 bases, and 18 bases separated the two germline ends. Germline values: CDR1 MNHEY, CDR2 SVGAGI. This CDR3 region has 15 residues.

The sequence was obtained from a woman aged 25 to 45 who had recovered from COVID-19. The chain is built from TRBV6-5 and TRBJ2-7; tentatively, D is TRBD1 (6 bases). Source material: PBMCs or T cells enriched from blood (not recorded which). The CDR3 region has the DNA TGTGCCAGCAAACTCACGACAGGAGATGCCTACGAGCAGTACTTC. This sequence encodes CASKLTTGDAYEQYF.